This entry describes one T cell receptor beta chain. The sample is drawn from a study of blood T cell repertoires in COVID-19. Across the study: The United States, Italy and Spain were the sources of the acute and convalescent COVID-19 samples.

The participants were between about 18 and 90 years old and came from fewer than 25 US areas. Donors in Cohort 3 who had recovered were those with two negative PCRs, healthcare professional clearance, or resolution of their symptoms. Original methodology: Cell counts per sample came from amplifying reference gene primers. Assay used: immunoSEQ multiplex PCR; TCRdb lists only in-frame clones, some missing. For V, J and clone size, that table is used; D and trimming come from the DNA. The data contain 260,000 or so clones, around 84% of them seen just once; the ten biggest clones take up 2% to 3%. The germline V gene has CDR1 ENHRY and CDR2 SYGVKD. Unmatched junction bases numbered 7, after V lost 2 bases and J lost 5 bases. The CDR3 covers 15 residues.

J is TRBJ2-5 and V is TRBV10-3; 8 positions agree with TRBD1. This TCR was recovered from a woman between 45 and 65 years old who had recovered from COVID-19. The sequenced material came from PBMCs or T cells enriched from blood (not recorded which). The chain's CDR3 is CAISEVAGGQETQYF. CDR3 sequence (DNA): TGTGCCATCAGTGAGGTCGCAGGGGGCCAGGAGACCCAGTACTTC.